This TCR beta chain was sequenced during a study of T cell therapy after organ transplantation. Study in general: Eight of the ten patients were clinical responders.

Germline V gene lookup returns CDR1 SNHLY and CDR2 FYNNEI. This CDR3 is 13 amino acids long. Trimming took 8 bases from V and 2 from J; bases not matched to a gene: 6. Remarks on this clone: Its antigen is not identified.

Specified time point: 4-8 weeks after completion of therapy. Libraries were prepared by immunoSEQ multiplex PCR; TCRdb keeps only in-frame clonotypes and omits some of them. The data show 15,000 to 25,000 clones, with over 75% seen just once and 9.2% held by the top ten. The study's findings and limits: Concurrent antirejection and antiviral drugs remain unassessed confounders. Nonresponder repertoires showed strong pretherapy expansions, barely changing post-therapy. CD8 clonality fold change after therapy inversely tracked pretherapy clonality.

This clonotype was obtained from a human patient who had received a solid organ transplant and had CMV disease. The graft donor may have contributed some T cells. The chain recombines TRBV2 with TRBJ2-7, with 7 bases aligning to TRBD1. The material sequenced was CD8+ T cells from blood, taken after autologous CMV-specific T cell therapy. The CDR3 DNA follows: TGTGCCAGCGGGGGACAGTTTGCCTACGAGCAGTACTTC. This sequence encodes CASGGQFAYEQYF.